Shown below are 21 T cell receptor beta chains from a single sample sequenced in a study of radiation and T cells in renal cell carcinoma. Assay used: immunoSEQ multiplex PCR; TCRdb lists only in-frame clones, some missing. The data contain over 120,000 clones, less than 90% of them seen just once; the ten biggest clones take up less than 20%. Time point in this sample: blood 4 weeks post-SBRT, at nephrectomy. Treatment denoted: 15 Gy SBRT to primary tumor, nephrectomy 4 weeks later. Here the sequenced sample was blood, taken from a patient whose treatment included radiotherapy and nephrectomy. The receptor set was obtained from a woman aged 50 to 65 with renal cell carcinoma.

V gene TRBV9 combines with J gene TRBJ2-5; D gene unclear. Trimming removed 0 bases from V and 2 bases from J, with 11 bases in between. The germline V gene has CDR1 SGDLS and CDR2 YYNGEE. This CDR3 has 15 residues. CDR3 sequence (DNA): TGTGCCAGCAGCGTAGTCGGACGTAAGCAAGAGACCCAGTACTTC. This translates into CASSVVGRKQETQYF. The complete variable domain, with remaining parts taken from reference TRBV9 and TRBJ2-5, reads DSGVTQTPKHLITATGQRVTLRCSPRSGDLSVYWYQQSLDQGLQFLIQYYNGEERAKGNILERFSAQQFPDLHSELNLSSLELGDSALYFCASSVVGRKQETQYFGPGTRLLVL.

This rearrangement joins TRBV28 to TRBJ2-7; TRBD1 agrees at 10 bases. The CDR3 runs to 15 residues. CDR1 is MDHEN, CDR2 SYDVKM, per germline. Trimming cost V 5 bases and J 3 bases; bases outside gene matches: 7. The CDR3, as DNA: TGTGCCAGCAGTCACCCCGGACAGGGGGACTACGAGCAGTACTTC. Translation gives CASSHPGQGDYEQYF.

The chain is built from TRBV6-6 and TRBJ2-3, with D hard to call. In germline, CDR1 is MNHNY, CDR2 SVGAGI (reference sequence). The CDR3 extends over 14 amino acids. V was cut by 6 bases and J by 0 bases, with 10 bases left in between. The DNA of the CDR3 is TGTGCCAGCAGGGTGACAAGGAGCACAGATACGCAGTATTTT. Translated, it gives CASRVTRSTDTQYF.

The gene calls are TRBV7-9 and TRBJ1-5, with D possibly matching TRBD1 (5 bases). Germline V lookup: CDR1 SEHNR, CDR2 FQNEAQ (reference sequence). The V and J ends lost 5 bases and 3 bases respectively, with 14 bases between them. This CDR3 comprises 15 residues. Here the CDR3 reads CASSPPGESNQPQHF. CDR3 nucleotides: TGTGCCAGCAGCCCGCCGGGGGAGTCCAATCAGCCCCAGCATTTT. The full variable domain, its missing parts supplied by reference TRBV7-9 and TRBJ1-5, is DTGVSQNPRHKITKRGQNVTFRCDPISEHNRLYWYRQTLGQGPEFLTYFQNEAQLEKSRLLSDRFSAERPKGSFSTLEIQRTEQGDSAMYLCASSPPGESNQPQHFGDGTRLSIL.

The CDR3 region has the DNA TGTGCCAGCTCTCAGAGCTACGAGCAGTACTTC. Protein product: CASSQSYEQYF. The rearrangement links TRBV6-5 to TRBJ2-7; D is uncertain. CDR1 is MNHEY, CDR2 SVGAGI, per germline. CDR3 length equals 11 residues. V was pared by 8 bases and J by 3 bases, with 8 bases between.

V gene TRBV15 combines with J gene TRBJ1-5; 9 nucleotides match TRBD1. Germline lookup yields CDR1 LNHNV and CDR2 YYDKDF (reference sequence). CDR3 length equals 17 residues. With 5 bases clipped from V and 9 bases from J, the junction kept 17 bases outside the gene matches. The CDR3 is CATSGRRTGAGSRPQHF. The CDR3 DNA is TGTGCCACCAGCGGGCGGCGGACAGGGGCCGGATCAAGGCCCCAGCATTTT.

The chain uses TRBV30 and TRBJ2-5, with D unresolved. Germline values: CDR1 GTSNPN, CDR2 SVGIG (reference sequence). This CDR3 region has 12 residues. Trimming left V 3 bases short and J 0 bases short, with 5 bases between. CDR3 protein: CAWRLNQETQYF. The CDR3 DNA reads TGTGCCTGGAGATTAAACCAAGAGACCCAGTACTTC.

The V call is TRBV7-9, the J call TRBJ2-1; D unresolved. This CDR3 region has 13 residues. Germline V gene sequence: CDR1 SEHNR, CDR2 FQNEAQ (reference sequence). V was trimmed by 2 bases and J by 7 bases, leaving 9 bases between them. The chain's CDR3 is CASSLSQYNEQFF. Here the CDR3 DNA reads TGTGCCAGCAGCTTAAGTCAGTATAATGAGCAGTTCTTC.

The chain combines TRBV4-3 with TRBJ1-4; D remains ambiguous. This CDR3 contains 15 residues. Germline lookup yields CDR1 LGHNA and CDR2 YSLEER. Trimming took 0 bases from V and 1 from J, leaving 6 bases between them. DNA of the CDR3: TGCGCCAGCAGCCAAGATGTCGGAACTAATGAAAAACTGTTTTTT. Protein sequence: CASSQDVGTNEKLFF.

Written as DNA, the CDR3 is TGTGCCAGCAGCTTAAGCGGTATAGCCAAAAACATTCAGTACTTC. Protein: CASSLSGIAKNIQYF. V is TRBV5-4 and J is TRBJ2-4; D possibly corresponds to TRBD2 (5 bases). V lost 2 bases, J lost 0 bases, and 9 bases lay in between. Germline V gene data show CDR1 as SGHNT and CDR2 as YYREEE (reference sequence). The CDR3 sequence is 15 residues long. The variable domain in full, with the rest retrieved from reference TRBV5-4 and TRBJ2-4, is ETGVTQSPTHLIKTRGQQVTLRCSSQSGHNTVSWYQQALGQGPQFIFQYYREEENGRGNFPPRFSGLQFPNYSSELNVNALELDDSALYLCASSLSGIAKNIQYFGAGTRLSVL.

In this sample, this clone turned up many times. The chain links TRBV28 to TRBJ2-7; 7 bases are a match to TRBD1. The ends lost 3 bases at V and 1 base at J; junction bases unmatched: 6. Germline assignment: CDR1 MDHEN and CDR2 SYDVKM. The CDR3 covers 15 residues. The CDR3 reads CASSFEQGISYEQYF. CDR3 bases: TGTGCCAGCAGTTTTGAACAGGGGATATCCTACGAGCAGTACTTC.

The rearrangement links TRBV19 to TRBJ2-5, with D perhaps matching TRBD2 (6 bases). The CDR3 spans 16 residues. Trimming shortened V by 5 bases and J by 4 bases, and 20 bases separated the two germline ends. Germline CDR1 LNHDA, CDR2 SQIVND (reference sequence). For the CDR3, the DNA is TGTGCCAGTAGTCCTCCCCGGGGGATGGGTGGAGAGACCCAGTACTTC. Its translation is CASSPPRGMGGETQYF.

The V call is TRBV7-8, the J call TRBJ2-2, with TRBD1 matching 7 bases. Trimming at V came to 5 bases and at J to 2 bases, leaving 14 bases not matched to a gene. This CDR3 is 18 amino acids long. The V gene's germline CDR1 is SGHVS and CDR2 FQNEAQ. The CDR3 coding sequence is TGTGCCAGCAGCCCACGGGGCAGGGGGTTTCGTAACACCGGGGAGCTGTTTTTT. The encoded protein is CASSPRGRGFRNTGELFF.

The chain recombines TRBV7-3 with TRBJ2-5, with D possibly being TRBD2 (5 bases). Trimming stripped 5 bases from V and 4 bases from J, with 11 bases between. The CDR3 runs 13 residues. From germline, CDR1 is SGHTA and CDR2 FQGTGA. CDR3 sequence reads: CASSPDSLETQYF. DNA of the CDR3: TGTGCCAGCAGCCCGGACTCTTTAGAGACCCAGTACTTC.

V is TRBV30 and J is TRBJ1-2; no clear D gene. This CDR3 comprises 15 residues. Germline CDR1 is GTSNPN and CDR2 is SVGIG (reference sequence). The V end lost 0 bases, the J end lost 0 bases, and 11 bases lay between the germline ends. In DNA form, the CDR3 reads TGTGCCTGGAGTGTACGTGGAGGTTCTAACTATGGCTACACCTTC. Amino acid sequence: CAWSVRGGSNYGYTF.

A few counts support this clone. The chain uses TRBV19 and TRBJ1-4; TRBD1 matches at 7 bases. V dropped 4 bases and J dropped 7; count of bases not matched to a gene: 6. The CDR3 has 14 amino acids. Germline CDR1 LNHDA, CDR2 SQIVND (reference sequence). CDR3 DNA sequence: TGTGCCAGTAGTAGAACAGGGGCCGGTGAAAAACTGTTTTTT. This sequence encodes CASSRTGAGEKLFF. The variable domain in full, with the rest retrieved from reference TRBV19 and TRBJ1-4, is DGGITQSPKYLFRKEGQNVTLSCEQNLNHDAMYWYRQDPGQGLRLIYYSQIVNDFQKGDIAEGYSVSREKKESFPLTVTSAQKNPTAFYLCASSRTGAGEKLFFGSGTQLSVL.

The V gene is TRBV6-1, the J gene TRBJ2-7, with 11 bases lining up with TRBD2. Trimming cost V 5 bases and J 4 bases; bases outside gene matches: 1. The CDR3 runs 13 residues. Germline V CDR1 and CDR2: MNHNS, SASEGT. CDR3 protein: CASSRLAGYEQYF. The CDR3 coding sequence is TGTGCCAGCAGTCGACTAGCGGGGTACGAGCAGTACTTC.

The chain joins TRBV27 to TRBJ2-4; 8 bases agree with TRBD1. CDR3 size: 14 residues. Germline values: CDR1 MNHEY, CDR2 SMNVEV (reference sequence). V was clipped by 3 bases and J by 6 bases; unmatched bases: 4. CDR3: CASSLQGAGNIQYF. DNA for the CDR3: TGTGCCAGCAGTTTGCAGGGGGCCGGAAACATTCAGTACTTC.

The DNA of the CDR3 is TGTGCCAGCAGCTTGGGACAGAACACTGAAGCTTTCTTT. Protein sequence: CASSLGQNTEAFF. The chain is built from TRBV7-9 and TRBJ1-1; TRBD1 is a possible D gene (6 bases). Germline V gives CDR1 SEHNR, CDR2 FQNEAQ (reference sequence). Trimming left V 3 bases short and J 1 base short, with 6 bases between. The length of the CDR3 is 13 residues.

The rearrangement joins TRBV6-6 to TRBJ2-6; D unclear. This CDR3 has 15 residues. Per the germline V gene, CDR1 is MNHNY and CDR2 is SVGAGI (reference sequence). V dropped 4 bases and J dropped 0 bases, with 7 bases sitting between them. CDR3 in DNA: TGTGCCAGCAGTTTAAGGGCCTCTGGGGCCAACGTCCTGACTTTC. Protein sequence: CASSLRASGANVLTF.

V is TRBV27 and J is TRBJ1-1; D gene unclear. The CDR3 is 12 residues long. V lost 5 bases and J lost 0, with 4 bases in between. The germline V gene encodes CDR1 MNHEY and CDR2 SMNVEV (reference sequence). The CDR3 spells CASSTVNTEAFF. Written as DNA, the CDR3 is TGTGCCAGCAGTACAGTGAACACTGAAGCTTTCTTT.